The clone carrying this T cell receptor (beta chain) was seen just once. What it binds is unknown. This entry is derived from a study of T-cell reconstitution after alpha-beta-depleted transplantation in children. General study results and limits: At one year after transplant, newly produced T cells mostly accounted for T-cell counts and diversity.

TCRbeta library construction was performed incorporating unique molecular identifiers. TCRdb reprocessed the PCR reads via MiXCR and lists one record per CDR3 protein. The repertoire holds just over 950,000 distinct CDR3 sequences, with about 30% as singletons. The CDR3 extends over 17 amino acids. CDR1 and CDR2 (germline): SNHLY, FYNNEI. J gave up 6 bases and V 1 base, and 9 bases lay outside the gene matches. The receptor comes from a boy in the first two years of life who had a stem cell transplant for SCID, so the T cells may come from the graft donor. V usage is TRBV2 and J usage is TRBJ2-3, with 11 bases that match TRBD2. Specimen: PBMCs, mostly from graft donor cells, collected 360 days after TCRalphabeta/CD19-depleted stem cell transplant. CDR3 sequence: CASSEGSLAGGGDTQYF. DNA for the CDR3: TGTGCCAGCAGTGAAGGCAGTCTAGCGGGGGGAGGCGATACGCAGTATTTT. Using reference TRBV2 and TRBJ2-3 for the parts outside the CDR3, the full variable domain is EPEVTQTPSHQVTQMGQEVILRCVPISNHLYFYWYRQILGQKVEFLVSFYNNEISEKSEIFDDQFSVERPDGSNFTLKIRSTKLEDSAMYFCASSEGSLAGGGDTQYFGPGTRLTVL.